Detailed here is one T cell receptor beta chain. What it recognizes is unknown. 13 Jbeta primers and 60 Vbeta primers were used for the PCR. Measured with immunoSEQ multiplex PCR; TCRdb has only the in-frame clones, and not every one. The table has 200,000 to 250,000 clones, about 81% seen once. This sample is drawn from a study of cytomegalovirus exposure and HLA in healthy donors. Study-wide results and caveats: Per a prior analysis, the majority of TCR beta V segments were productive roughly 90% or roughly 30% of the time. A highly shared variant cluster was judged a likely technical artifact. In a later analysis, HLA-C alleles had the fewest associated TCRs, DRB1 alleles the most.

The origin of this receptor is a woman aged 40 to 50 in good health and CMV-seropositive. The sample comprised PBMCs.

CDR3 loop: CASSPLAGEAKNIQYF. The CDR3 region has the DNA TGTGCCAGCTCACCACTGGCAGGTGAGGCCAAAAACATTCAGTACTTC. This rearrangement joins TRBV18 to TRBJ2-4; D gene uncertain. The CDR3 loop spans 16 amino acids. CDR1 is KGHSH, CDR2 LQKENI, per germline. The germline V and J ends were trimmed by 1 base and 1 base, with 11 bases remaining between them.